This T cell receptor (beta chain) was found in a study of T cells of healthy individuals. The CDR3 runs 15 residues. V lost 5 bases and J 0 bases, leaving 11 bases between the germline ends. Germline V gene lookup returns CDR1 SGHTA and CDR2 FQGNSA. TCRdb reprocessed the 5' RACE reads via MiXCR and lists one record per CDR3 protein. This table holds nearly 100,000 distinct CDR3 sequences, roughly 18% found once. The chain carries TRBV7-2 and TRBJ1-5; no reliable D call. The origin of this receptor is a human donor in good health. The CDR3 nucleotides are TGTGCCAGCAGCCCGACGGTTTATAGCAATCAGCCCCAGCATTTT. This codes for CASSPTVYSNQPQHF.